This TCR beta chain is drawn from a study of CD4 T cells in relation to SARS-CoV-2 and coronaviruses. In the study overall: Patient ages ranged from about 20 to 72, median 38. A couple of subjects were Hispanic; patients were 7 or 8 males and a few females. General study results and limits: This crossreactivity analysis covered spike protein alone, no other viral proteins.

Worth noting for this clone: As yet, its antigen is unknown.

CDR1 is SGHAT, CDR2 FQNNGV, per germline. Trimming took off 7 bases at V and 2 bases at J, with 15 bases between the two ends. The CDR3 extends over 14 amino acids. Naive or memory CD4+ cells were cultured 1:1 with T cell-depleted PBMCs plus CEF. Only in-frame clones appear in the TCRdb table, and some are missing; sequencing was by immunoSEQ multiplex PCR. The repertoire includes 25,000 to 35,000 clones, more than 75% of them detected once, and nearly 3.5% sits in the top ten. Specimen: memory CD4+ T cells from PBMCs, cultured in vitro. The receptor comes from an adult with COVID-19. The V and J genes are TRBV11-2 and TRBJ2-7, with unresolved D. The CDR3 here is CASTTRDVTYEQYF. The CDR3, as DNA: TGTGCCAGCACCACCCGAGACGTAACCTACGAGCAGTACTTC.